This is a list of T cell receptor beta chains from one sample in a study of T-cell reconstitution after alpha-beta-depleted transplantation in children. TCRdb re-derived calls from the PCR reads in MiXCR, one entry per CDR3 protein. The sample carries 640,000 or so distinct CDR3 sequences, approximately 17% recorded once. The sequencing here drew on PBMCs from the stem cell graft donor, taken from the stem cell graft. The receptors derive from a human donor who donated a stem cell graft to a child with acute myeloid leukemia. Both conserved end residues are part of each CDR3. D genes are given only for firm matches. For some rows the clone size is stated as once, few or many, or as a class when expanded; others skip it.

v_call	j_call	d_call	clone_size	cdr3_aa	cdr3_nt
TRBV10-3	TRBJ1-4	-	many	CASRDGATNEKLFF	TGTGCCAGTCGCGACGGCGCAACTAATGAAAAACTGTTTTTT
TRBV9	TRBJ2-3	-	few	CASSASGETQYF	TGTGCCAGCAGCGCTTCCGGTGAGACGCAGTATTTT
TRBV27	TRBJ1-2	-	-	CASTHRPQLNYGYTF	TGTGCCAGCACCCATCGCCCGCAGCTTAACTATGGCTACACCTTC
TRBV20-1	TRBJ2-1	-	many	CSARDPNGVGQFF	TGCAGTGCTAGAGATCCGAACGGGGTTGGGCAGTTCTTC
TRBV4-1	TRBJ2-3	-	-	CASSQGERGTDTQYF	TGCGCCAGCAGCCAAGGGGAAAGAGGCACAGATACGCAGTATTTT
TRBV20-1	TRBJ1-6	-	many	CSARTQEEGNSPLHF	TGCAGTGCTCGGACCCAGGAAGAGGGAAATTCACCCCTCCACTTT
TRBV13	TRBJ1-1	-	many	CASSFGRGNTEAFF	TGTGCCAGCAGCTTTGGGCGAGGGAACACTGAAGCTTTCTTT
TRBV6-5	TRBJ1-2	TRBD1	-	CASSYSGTGEGYTF	TGTGCCAGCAGTTACTCGGGGACAGGGGAAGGCTACACCTTC
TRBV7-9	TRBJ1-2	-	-	CASSVDQGHGYTF	TGTGCCAGCAGCGTAGATCAGGGACATGGCTACACCTTC
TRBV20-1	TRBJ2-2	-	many	CSAKPGTATGELFF	TGCAGTGCCAAGCCGGGGACGGCAACCGGGGAGCTGTTTTTT
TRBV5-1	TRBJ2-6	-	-	CASSKDISGANVLTF	TGCGCCAGCAGTAAAGACATCTCTGGGGCCAACGTCCTGACTTTC
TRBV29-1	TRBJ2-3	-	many	CSVNRPESWTDTQYF	TGCAGCGTTAACCGGCCTGAATCCTGGACAGATACGCAGTATTTT
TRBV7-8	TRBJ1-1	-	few	CASSLARVRQKNTEAFF	TGTGCCAGCAGCTTAGCGAGGGTCAGGCAAAAGAACACTGAAGCTTTCTTT
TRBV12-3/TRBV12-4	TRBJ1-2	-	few	CASSPWENYGYTF	TGTGCCAGCAGCCCCTGGGAGAACTATGGCTACACCTTC
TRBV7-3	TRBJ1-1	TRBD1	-	CASSKQGSTEAFF	TGTGCCAGCAGCAAACAGGGGAGTACTGAAGCTTTCTTT
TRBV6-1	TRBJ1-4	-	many	CASSLDNGAEKLFF	TGTGCCAGCAGCCTGGACAACGGAGCGGAAAAACTGTTTTTT
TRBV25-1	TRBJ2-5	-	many	CASSEGSGGVTRYF	TGTGCCAGCAGTGAAGGCAGCGGTGGCGTTACTCGGTACTTC
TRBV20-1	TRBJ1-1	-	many	CSARDYGRNTEAFF	TGCAGTGCTAGAGATTATGGCCGGAACACTGAAGCTTTCTTT
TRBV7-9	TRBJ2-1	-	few	CASSLFRGRDNEQFF	TGTGCCAGCAGCTTATTCAGGGGACGGGACAATGAGCAGTTCTTC
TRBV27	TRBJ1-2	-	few	CASSSAGHLAGYTF	TGTGCCAGCAGTTCCGCGGGACACCTAGCCGGCTACACCTTC
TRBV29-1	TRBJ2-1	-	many	CSVEALVARDTPPRKQFF	TGCAGCGTTGAAGCCCTCGTCGCCCGGGACACACCTCCTAGGAAGCAGTTCTTC
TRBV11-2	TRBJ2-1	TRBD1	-	CASSLVSVQGADEQFF	TGTGCCAGCAGCTTAGTTTCAGTGCAGGGGGCGGACGAGCAGTTCTTC
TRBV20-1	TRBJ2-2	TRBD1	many	CSAFGQGNTGELFF	TGCAGTGCCTTTGGACAGGGGAACACCGGGGAGCTGTTTTTT
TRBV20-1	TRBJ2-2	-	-	CSARDGNGELFF	TGCAGTGCTAGAGATGGGAACGGGGAGCTGTTTTTT
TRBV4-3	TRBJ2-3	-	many	CASSQAGLQTDTQYF	TGCGCCAGCAGCCAAGCGGGACTGCAAACAGATACGCAGTATTTT
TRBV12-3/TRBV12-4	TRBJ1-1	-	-	CASSQLARGMNTEAFF	TGTGCCAGCAGTCAACTGGCTAGGGGCATGAACACTGAAGCTTTCTTT
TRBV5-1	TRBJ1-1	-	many	CASRTGLENTEAFF	TGCGCCAGCAGAACGGGCCTGGAGAACACTGAAGCTTTCTTT
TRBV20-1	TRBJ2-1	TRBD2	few	CCARDEGLAWYNEQFF	TGCTGTGCTAGAGATGAAGGACTAGCTTGGTACAATGAGCAGTTCTTC
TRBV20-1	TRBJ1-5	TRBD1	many	CSARDQGQVFQPQHF	TGCAGTGCTAGAGATCAGGGACAGGTTTTCCAGCCCCAGCATTTT
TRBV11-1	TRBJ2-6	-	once	CASSLADRLLGGANVLTF	TGTGCCAGCAGCCTAGCCGACAGGCTCCTTGGGGGGGCCAACGTCCTGACTTTC
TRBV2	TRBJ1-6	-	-	CASRTGQELISPLHF	TGTGCCAGCAGAACAGGGCAGGAGTTGATTTCACCCCTCCACTTT
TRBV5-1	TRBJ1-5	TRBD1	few	CASSPVGQGAGQPQHF	TGCGCCAGCAGCCCCGTGGGACAGGGGGCAGGGCAGCCCCAGCATTTT
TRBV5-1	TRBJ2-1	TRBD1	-	CASSDPGQGVNEQFF	TGCGCCAGCAGCGATCCGGGACAGGGGGTCAATGAGCAGTTCTTC
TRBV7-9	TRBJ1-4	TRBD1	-	CARSSTGGSEKLFF	TGTGCCAGGAGCTCCACAGGGGGGAGTGAAAAACTGTTTTTT
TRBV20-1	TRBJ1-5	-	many	CSARDLTAYSNQPQHF	TGCAGTGCTAGAGATTTAACAGCATATAGCAATCAGCCCCAGCATTTT
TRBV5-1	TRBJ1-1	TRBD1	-	CASSLEPGGYTEAFF	TGCGCCAGCAGCTTGGAACCAGGGGGCTACACTGAAGCTTTCTTT
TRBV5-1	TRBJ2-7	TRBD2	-	CASSRTSGDTYEQYF	TGCGCCAGCAGCCGGACTAGCGGGGATACCTACGAGCAGTACTTC
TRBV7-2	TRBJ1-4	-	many	CASSLARTTNEKLFF	TGTGCCAGCAGCTTAGCCAGAACAACTAATGAAAAACTGTTTTTT
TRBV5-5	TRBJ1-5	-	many	CASSLDPYSNQPQHF	TGTGCCAGCAGCTTGGATCCTTATAGCAATCAGCCCCAGCATTTT
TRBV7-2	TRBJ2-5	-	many	CASSLWRLGEETQYF	TGTGCCAGCAGCTTATGGAGACTCGGGGAGGAGACCCAGTACTTC
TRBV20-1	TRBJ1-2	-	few	CSAREPGSRVSGYTF	TGCAGTGCTAGAGAACCGGGATCCCGTGTGAGTGGCTACACCTTC
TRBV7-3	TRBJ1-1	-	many	CASSLNGGANTEAFF	TGTGCCAGCAGCTTAAACGGAGGCGCGAACACTGAAGCTTTCTTT
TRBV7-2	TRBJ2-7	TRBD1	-	CASSLNGLDRFEEQYF	TGTGCCAGCAGCCTTAATGGCCTGGACAGGTTCGAAGAGCAGTACTTC
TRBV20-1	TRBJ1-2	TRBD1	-	CSAPPTGGPEGGYTF	TGCAGTGCTCCCCCGACAGGGGGCCCCGAGGGGGGCTACACCTTC
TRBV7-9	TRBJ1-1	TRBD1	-	CASSLGGGAKGTEAFF	TGTGCCAGCAGCTTAGGAGGGGGCGCGAAGGGCACTGAAGCTTTCTTT
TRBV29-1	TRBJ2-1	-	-	CSVGGGFGPGSYNEQFF	TGCAGCGTTGGGGGAGGTTTTGGTCCTGGCTCCTACAATGAGCAGTTCTTC
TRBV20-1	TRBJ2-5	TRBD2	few	CSASRLAGGLTQYF	TGCAGTGCTAGCAGACTAGCGGGGGGGTTGACCCAGTACTTC
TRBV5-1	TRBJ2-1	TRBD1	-	CASSLAETGNNEQFF	TGCGCCAGCAGCTTGGCCGAGACAGGGAACAATGAGCAGTTCTTC